The 18 T cell receptor beta chains in this list originate from one sample, sequenced in a study of blood T cells in healthy people across ages. For the second PCR, which ran for 7 to 11 cycles, a sample-barcoded 5' primer and a J-beta primer mix were used. TCRdb passed the 5' RACE reads through MiXCR, listing each CDR3 protein once. The repertoire includes more than 900,000 distinct CDR3 sequences, under 30% of them detected once, and around 0.75% sits in the top ten. The sample also formed part of further work on T cells of mothers and their children.

The sequencing input was blood. The receptor source for this set is a girl aged 2 to 9 in good health.

The chain has TRBV20-1 and TRBJ2-4; D call uncertain. The CDR3 totals 15 residues. Germline V gene data show CDR1 as DFQATT and CDR2 as SNEGSKA (reference sequence). Trimming removed 1 base at V and 0 bases at J, with 10 bases between. Here the CDR3 DNA reads TGCAGTGCTAGAGGCTTACCCCGAGCCAAAAACATTCAGTACTTC. This sequence encodes CSARGLPRAKNIQYF.

The genes are TRBV2 and TRBJ2-1; weak D call: TRBD1 (6 bases). Trimming stripped 8 bases from V and 4 bases from J, with 15 bases between. This CDR3 spans 14 amino acids. The germline V gene has CDR1 SNHLY and CDR2 FYNNEI. CDR3 sequence: CASSQGGTYNEQFF. The CDR3 DNA sequence: TGTGCCAGCTCCCAAGGGGGTACATACAATGAGCAGTTCTTC.

This clonotype has a handful of counts. V and J are TRBV7-2 and TRBJ2-7; 8 bases align to TRBD2. The CDR3 contains 14 residues. V shed 5 bases and J 2 bases; nucleotides not matched to a gene: 5. Germline V gene lookup returns CDR1 SGHTA and CDR2 FQGNSA. CDR3 loop: CASSQTSAPYEQYF. The CDR3 region has the DNA TGTGCCAGCAGCCAGACTAGCGCACCCTACGAGCAGTACTTC.

This rearrangement joins TRBV5-1 to TRBJ2-1; D possibly uses TRBD1 or TRBD2 (5 bases each). V dropped 4 bases and J dropped 9 bases, with 20 bases sitting between them. CDR1 SGHRS and CDR2 YFSETQ come from the germline V gene. The CDR3 length is 15 residues. DNA for the CDR3: TGCGCCAGCAGCCCGCCGGGGCCGGATGGCGGTGAGCAGTTCTTC. Protein sequence: CASSPPGPDGGEQFF.

The chain uses TRBV4-2 and TRBJ2-3; TRBD2 might be the D (6 bases). The CDR3 is 15 residues long. V was cut by 1 base and J by 3 bases, with 11 bases left in between. Germline CDR1 reads LGHNA; CDR2 reads YNFKEQ. The CDR3 DNA reads TGTGCCAGCAGCCAAGGCGGGACGGTAACAGATACGCAGTATTTT. It is translated as CASSQGGTVTDTQYF.

This chain uses TRBV5-1 with TRBJ2-4; a weak D match, TRBD2 (5 bases). The CDR3 runs to 17 residues. The V and J ends lost 0 bases and 2 bases respectively, with 15 bases between them. Germline V gene data show CDR1 as SGHRS and CDR2 as YFSETQ. In nucleotides, the CDR3 is TGCGCCAGCAGCTTGGGCAGAGAGAACGGGACCAAAAACATTCAGTACTTC. It is translated as CASSLGRENGTKNIQYF.

This clonotype appeared a few times. The V gene is TRBV7-3, the J gene TRBJ1-1; D possibly corresponds to TRBD1 (5 bases). The germline V and J ends were trimmed by 0 bases and 5 bases, with 16 bases remaining between them. There are 16 residues in the CDR3. Germline V gene data show CDR1 as SGHTA and CDR2 as FQGTGA. The CDR3 protein is CASSLTPGTIGTEAFF. CDR3 coding DNA: TGTGCCAGCAGCTTAACGCCCGGGACCATCGGAACTGAAGCTTTCTTT.

This sequence joins TRBV20-1 and TRBJ2-7; D might be TRBD2 (6 bases). The ends were cut back, 5 bases at V and 4 bases at J, with 15 bases in the middle. The germline CDR1 and CDR2 sequences are DFQATT and SNEGSKA (reference sequence). CDR3 length: 13 residues. CDR3 in DNA: TGCAGTGCTTTCTCCGGGGACTCTTACGAGCAGTACTTC. This sequence encodes CSAFSGDSYEQYF.

The chain combines TRBV28 with TRBJ2-1, with 12 bases identical to TRBD2. Trimming at V came to 8 bases and at J to 7 bases, leaving 6 bases not matched to a gene. The CDR3 is 14 amino acids. Germline V CDR1 and CDR2: MDHEN, SYDVKM. The CDR3 DNA sequence: TGTGCCAGCGGACAGGGGACTAGCGGGAATGAGCAGTTCTTC. This sequence encodes CASGQGTSGNEQFF.

V usage is TRBV7-9 and J usage is TRBJ2-5, with 10 nucleotides matching TRBD2. Germline CDR1 SEHNR, CDR2 FQNEAQ (reference sequence). This CDR3 spans 16 amino acids. The junction had 6 bases not matched to a gene; V was cut back by 0 bases and J by 5 bases. CDR3 protein: CASSLALAGMAETQYF. In DNA, the CDR3 is TGTGCCAGCAGCTTAGCACTAGCGGGGATGGCGGAGACCCAGTACTTC. The full variable domain, rest sourced from reference TRBV7-9 and TRBJ2-5, is DTGVSQNPRHKITKRGQNVTFRCDPISEHNRLYWYRQTLGQGPEFLTYFQNEAQLEKSRLLSDRFSAERPKGSFSTLEIQRTEQGDSAMYLCASSLALAGMAETQYFGPGTRLLVL.

This rearrangement joins TRBV12-3 or TRBV12-4 to TRBJ1-6; possibly TRBD1 for D (5 bases). This CDR3 is built from 14 residues. Trimming removed 6 bases at V and 7 bases at J, with 13 bases between. CDR3 DNA: TGTGCCAGCAGCCGCGCAGGGCGAAATTCACCCCTCCACTTT. Its translation is CASSRAGRNSPLHF.

This rearrangement joins TRBV19 to TRBJ2-1; 7 bases match TRBD2. V lost 7 bases to trimming and J lost 8 bases; unmatched junction nucleotides: 11. Germline V CDR1 and CDR2: LNHDA, SQIVND (reference sequence). The CDR3 spans 14 residues. The DNA of the CDR3 is TGTGCCAGTAATGTATTAGCGGGTGTGGATGAGCAGTTCTTC. This gives the protein CASNVLAGVDEQFF.

The chain couples TRBV6-6 to TRBJ2-3; TRBD1 or TRBD2 may be the D gene (5 bases each). Germline-derived CDR1 and CDR2 are MNHNY and SVGAGI (reference sequence). There are 15 residues in the CDR3. V shed 0 bases and J shed 8 bases, with 15 bases lying between them. The CDR3 loop reads CASSYSNEGGATQYF. In DNA, the CDR3 is TGTGCCAGCAGTTACTCGAACGAGGGTGGGGCTACGCAGTATTTT.

V usage is TRBV19 and J usage is TRBJ2-5; 8 bases agree with TRBD2. The J call may be wrong; the DNA end is better matched by TRBJ2-1. Germline assignment: CDR1 LNHDA and CDR2 SQIVND (reference sequence). The CDR3 has 13 amino acids. The DNA for the CDR3 is TGTGCCAGTAGTATGAATGGAGCGGGAGAACAGTTCTTC. Protein product: CASSMNGAGEQFF.

The V and J genes are TRBV5-1 and TRBJ1-1; no clear D gene. In germline, CDR1 is SGHRS, CDR2 YFSETQ. CDR3 length: 14 residues. Between the trimmed V and J ends, which lost 0 bases and 5 bases, there was a span of 11 bases. CDR3 sequence (DNA): TGCGCCAGCAGCTTGGCCGACCCGAAGACTGAAGCTTTCTTT. Amino acids: CASSLADPKTEAFF.

The chain is built from TRBV11-2 and TRBJ2-7, with TRBD2 identical over 8 bases. Germline lookup yields CDR1 SGHAT and CDR2 FQNNGV. V lost 8 bases to trimming and J lost 3 bases; unmatched junction nucleotides: 6. The CDR3 spans 13 residues. The CDR3 spells CASRRGVDYEQYF. Here the CDR3 DNA reads TGTGCCAGCCGGCGGGGGGTGGACTACGAGCAGTACTTC.

The chain links TRBV20-1 to TRBJ2-1; 10 bases align to TRBD2. V shed 6 bases and J 4 bases; nucleotides not matched to a gene: 3. The CDR3 has 13 residues. In germline, CDR1 is DFQATT, CDR2 SNEGSKA (reference sequence). CDR3: CSATSGIYNEQFF. The CDR3 DNA is TGCAGTGCAACTAGCGGGATTTACAATGAGCAGTTCTTC.

The CDR3 loop is CASSWAASGSTDTQYF. Here the CDR3 DNA reads TGTGCCAGCAGTTGGGCGGCTAGCGGGAGCACAGATACGCAGTATTTT. This chain uses TRBV27 with TRBJ2-3, with 8 bases lining up with TRBD2. V trimming: 4 bases; J trimming: 0 bases; junction bases outside the gene matches: 6. The CDR3 spans 16 residues. From germline, CDR1 is MNHEY and CDR2 SMNVEV (reference sequence).